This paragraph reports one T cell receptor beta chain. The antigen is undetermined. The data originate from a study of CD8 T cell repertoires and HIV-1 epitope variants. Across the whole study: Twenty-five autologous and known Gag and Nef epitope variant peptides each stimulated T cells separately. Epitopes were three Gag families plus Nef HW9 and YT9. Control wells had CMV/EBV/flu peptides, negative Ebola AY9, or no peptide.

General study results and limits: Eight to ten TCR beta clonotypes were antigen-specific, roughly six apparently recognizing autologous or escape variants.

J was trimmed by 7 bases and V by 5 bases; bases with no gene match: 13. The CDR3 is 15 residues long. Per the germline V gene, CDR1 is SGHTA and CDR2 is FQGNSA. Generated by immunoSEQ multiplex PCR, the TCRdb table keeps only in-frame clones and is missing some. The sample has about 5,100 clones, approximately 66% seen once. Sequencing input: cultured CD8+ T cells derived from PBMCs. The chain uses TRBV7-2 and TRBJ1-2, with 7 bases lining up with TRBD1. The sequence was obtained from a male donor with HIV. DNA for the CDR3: TGTGCCAGCAGCCTAGGGGACAGCGGGAGGGGTGGCTACACCTTC. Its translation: CASSLGDSGRGGYTF.